Presented here are 32 T cell receptor beta chains from one specimen sequenced in a study of vaccination and CD4 T cells after COVID-19. Treatment noted: approximately 11-day PBMC culture with coronavirus spike peptide pools or control peptides (ViraFEST assay). Oncomine TCR Beta short-read sequencing was applied to DNA from cultured CD4+ T cells. MiXCR, run by TCRdb on the PCR reads, gives a single entry per CDR3 protein. The table has about 11,000 distinct CDR3 sequences, less than 65% seen once. These TCRs are of unknown antigen specificity. Sequencing was carried out using CD4+ T cells from blood, cultured in vitro. These receptors originate from a human donor who had recovered from COVID-19.

This clonotype was detected only a few times. V and J are TRBV12-3 or TRBV12-4 and TRBJ1-2, with 12 nucleotides matching TRBD1. V shed 1 base and J 7 bases; nucleotides not matched to a gene: 1. The CDR3 covers 14 residues. The CDR3 DNA is TGTGCCAGCAGTTTAGGGGACAGGGGGCCTGGCTACACCTTC. This gives the protein CASSLGDRGPGYTF.

The gene calls are TRBV15 and TRBJ1-2; no clear D. V was shortened by 0 bases and J by 7 bases, with 12 bases between the two germline ends. The CDR3 runs to 14 residues. Germline V gives CDR1 LNHNV, CDR2 YYDKDF (reference sequence). For the CDR3, the DNA is TGTGCCACCAGCAGAGATCGAGGGATACGTGGCTACACCTTC. It codes for CATSRDRGIRGYTF.

This clonotype was recorded a few times. J is TRBJ1-5 and V is TRBV20-1; no reliable D call. The CDR3 runs 14 residues. The V and J ends lost 4 bases and 2 bases respectively, with 12 bases between them. The germline CDR1 and CDR2 sequences are DFQATT and SNEGSKA (reference sequence). CDR3 nucleotides: TGCAGTGCTACCCCACAGACGGGCAATCAGCCCCAGCATTTT. The encoded protein is CSATPQTGNQPQHF.

V is TRBV7-3 and J is TRBJ2-3, with 8 bases matching TRBD2. The CDR3 covers 19 residues. From germline, CDR1 is SGHTA and CDR2 FQGTGA. Losses at the gene ends were 0 bases for V and 4 bases for J; bases not matched to a gene: 15. CDR3 protein: CASSLTGFNRGGGPDTQYF. The CDR3, as DNA: TGTGCCAGCAGCTTAACTGGGTTTAACCGGGGGGGAGGGCCAGATACGCAGTATTTT.

The genes are TRBV6-2 or TRBV6-3 and TRBJ2-6; D not resolved. Germline CDR1 MNHEY, CDR2 SVGEGT. There are 14 residues in the CDR3. V lost 4 bases, J lost 0 bases, and 4 bases lay in between. Here the CDR3 DNA reads TGTGCCAGCAGTTGGGACTCTGGGGCCAACGTCCTGACTTTC. It specifies CASSWDSGANVLTF.

This clonotype was observed once. The V call is TRBV5-1, the J call TRBJ2-5; 15 positions agree with TRBD2. The V gene end was trimmed by 4 bases and the J gene end by 5 bases; junction bases not matched to a gene: 9. The CDR3 length is 17 residues. Germline CDR1 reads SGHRS; CDR2 reads YFSETQ. The CDR3 DNA sequence: TGCGCCAGCAGCGCAGGACTAGCGGGAGGGCCTGGTGAGACCCAGTACTTC. Translated, it gives CASSAGLAGGPGETQYF.

The chain couples TRBV7-2 to TRBJ2-3; 8 bases are shared with TRBD2. Germline V lookup: CDR1 SGHTA, CDR2 FQGNSA. Losses at the gene ends were 5 bases for V and 0 bases for J; bases not matched to a gene: 7. The CDR3 is 16 amino acids. This CDR3 reads CASSGGGGGSTDTQYF. In DNA, the CDR3 is TGTGCCAGCAGCGGAGGCGGCGGGGGGAGCACAGATACGCAGTATTTT.

This sequence joins TRBV6-1 and TRBJ2-1; D may be TRBD2 (5 bases). Deletions cut 0 bases from V and 9 bases from J, with 9 bases between. The germline V gene has CDR1 MNHNS and CDR2 SASEGT. The CDR3 has 13 amino acids. The CDR3 here is CASSEAGGAEQFF. The CDR3, as DNA: TGTGCCAGCAGTGAAGCCGGAGGTGCTGAGCAGTTCTTC.

This chain connects TRBV27 to TRBJ1-1, with 12 bases fitting TRBD1. Per germline, CDR1 MNHEY and CDR2 SMNVEV (reference sequence). CDR3 length: 14 amino acids. V shed 4 bases, J shed 10 bases, and the junction held 7 bases outside the gene matches. The CDR3 DNA reads TGTGCCAGCAGTTCACCGGGACAGGGGGCGCGAGCTTTCTTT. The encoded protein is CASSSPGQGARAFF.

CDR3 coding DNA: TGTGCCTGGAGCAACGGTGCTAGCACAGATACGCAGTATTTT. Its protein product is CAWSNGASTDTQYF. This chain connects TRBV30 to TRBJ2-3; unclear D gene. The V and J ends lost 3 bases and 0 bases respectively, with 10 bases between them. Germline CDR1 is GTSNPN and CDR2 is SVGIG (reference sequence). The CDR3 has 14 amino acids.

The chain is built from TRBV2 and TRBJ1-2, with 9 positions matching TRBD1. CDR1 SNHLY and CDR2 FYNNEI come from the germline V gene. CDR3 length: 17 residues. V lost 1 base to trimming and J lost 5 bases; unmatched junction nucleotides: 11. The chain's CDR3 is CASSEGALGQGKYGYTF. The CDR3 nucleotides are TGTGCCAGCAGTGAAGGGGCTCTGGGACAGGGAAAGTATGGCTACACCTTC.

The chain employs TRBV20-1 and TRBJ2-3; weak D call: TRBD2 (6 bases). The V end lost 2 bases, the J end lost 8 bases, and 8 bases lay between the germline ends. The CDR3 loop spans 11 amino acids. Germline lookup yields CDR1 DFQATT and CDR2 SNEGSKA (reference sequence). DNA of the CDR3: TGCAGTGCTAGAAAAGCGGGTACGCAGTATTTT. Encoded protein: CSARKAGTQYF.

This clonotype came up a few times. The rearrangement uses TRBV7-2 and TRBJ1-2; a weak D match, TRBD1 (6 bases). CDR3 size: 16 residues. V was cut by 1 base and J by 4 bases, with 16 bases left in between. Per germline, CDR1 SGHTA and CDR2 FQGNSA. The CDR3 region has the DNA TGTGCCAGCAGCTTAGATTGGGGGCAGGGCTTCTATGGCTACACCTTC. Amino acids: CASSLDWGQGFYGYTF.

This sequence joins TRBV5-1 and TRBJ1-1, with TRBD1 identical over 8 bases. The CDR3 contains 17 residues. Looked up from germline, CDR1 is SGHRS and CDR2 is YFSETQ. V shed 4 bases and J 4 bases; nucleotides not matched to a gene: 15. For the CDR3, the DNA is TGCGCCAGCAGCCCAGGGACAGGAGTGAGTCTGGGCACTGAAGCTTTCTTT. Translating gives CASSPGTGVSLGTEAFF.

This chain connects TRBV6-1 to TRBJ1-1; unclear D gene. The CDR3 covers 14 residues. Germline CDR1 reads MNHNS; CDR2 reads SASEGT. V dropped 2 bases and J dropped 1 base, with 8 bases sitting between them. The CDR3 spells CASSELRGNTEAFF. The CDR3 DNA is TGTGCCAGCAGTGAACTGCGGGGGAACACTGAAGCTTTCTTT.

This chain uses TRBV7-6 with TRBJ1-1; 7 nucleotides align to TRBD1. The CDR3 is 17 amino acids. The V and J ends lost 1 base and 9 bases, in that order; junction bases with no gene match: 17. Germline CDR1 SGHVS, CDR2 FNYEAQ. The CDR3 here is CASSLGVTGTEDGKAFF. Here the CDR3 DNA reads TGTGCCAGCAGCTTAGGGGTAACCGGGACAGAAGACGGAAAAGCTTTCTTT.

This clonotype was detected once. The V and J genes are TRBV11-3 and TRBJ2-3, with unresolved D. CDR3 length: 13 amino acids. From germline, CDR1 is SGHNT and CDR2 YENEEA. Between the trimmed V and J ends, which lost 1 base and 4 bases, there was a span of 6 bases. CDR3 loop: CASSLGPADTQYF. The CDR3 coding sequence is TGTGCCAGCAGCTTAGGTCCGGCAGATACGCAGTATTTT. Based on the CDR3 plus reference TRBV11-3 and TRBJ2-3, the full variable domain is EAGVVQSPRYKIIEKKQPVAFWCNPISGHNTLYWYLQNLGQGPELLIRYENEEAVDDSQLPKDRFSAERLKGVDSTLKIQPAELGDSAVYLCASSLGPADTQYFGPGTRLTVL.

This clonotype was seen just once. J is TRBJ2-5 and V is TRBV20-1; weak D call: TRBD1 (6 bases). This CDR3 is built from 12 residues. V lost 6 bases to trimming and J lost 5 bases, with 13 bases between them. The V gene's germline CDR1 is DFQATT and CDR2 SNEGSKA (reference sequence). The CDR3 spells CSAQQGGETQYF. The CDR3 nucleotides are TGCAGTGCCCAACAGGGCGGGGAGACCCAGTACTTC.

This chain connects TRBV19 to TRBJ1-6; maybe TRBD1 (6 bases). With 3 bases removed from V and 10 bases from J, the gap between germline ends came to 10 bases. The CDR3 totals 13 residues. Germline V gives CDR1 LNHDA, CDR2 SQIVND (reference sequence). CDR3 nucleotide sequence: TGTGCCAGTAGTATGGGGGGCGCGTCACCCCTCCACTTT. This codes for CASSMGGASPLHF.

The J gene is TRBJ1-5, the V gene TRBV6-1; D may be TRBD1 (6 bases). The germline CDR1 and CDR2 sequences are MNHNS and SASEGT. The CDR3 spans 14 residues. V was cut by 6 bases and J by 6 bases, with 15 bases left in between. Here the CDR3 reads CASSNLGGPQPQHF. The CDR3, as DNA: TGTGCCAGCAGCAATCTGGGGGGCCCTCAGCCCCAGCATTTT.

A few counts support this clonotype. The rearrangement uses TRBV20-1 and TRBJ2-3; possibly TRBD1 for D (6 bases). CDR3 size: 13 residues. V was trimmed by 0 bases and J by 7 bases, leaving 11 bases between them. The germline V gene encodes CDR1 DFQATT and CDR2 SNEGSKA (reference sequence). Written as DNA, the CDR3 is TGCAGTGCTAGAGAAGGGACAAAGAATACGCAGTATTTT. This gives the protein CSAREGTKNTQYF.

V usage is TRBV12-3 or TRBV12-4 and J usage is TRBJ2-2; 7 bases are a match to TRBD2. The CDR3 is 15 amino acids. The ends lost 7 bases at V and 3 bases at J; junction bases unmatched: 8. For the CDR3, the DNA is TGTGCCAGCATGACTCTAGCGGAGGACACCGGGGAGCTGTTTTTT. Protein product: CASMTLAEDTGELFF.

The chain recombines TRBV7-8 with TRBJ2-7; 13 nucleotides match TRBD2. The V and J ends lost 8 bases and 0 bases, in that order; junction bases with no gene match: 13. CDR3 length equals 18 residues. The germline CDR1 and CDR2 sequences are SGHVS and FQNEAQ. The chain's CDR3 is CASLGAGLAGASSYEQYF. The DNA of the CDR3 is TGTGCCAGCTTGGGCGCAGGACTAGCGGGGGCTAGCTCCTACGAGCAGTACTTC.

This chain connects TRBV19 to TRBJ2-7; the match to TRBD1 covers 8 bases. The CDR3 totals 12 residues. Trimming took 5 bases from V and 5 from J; bases not matched to a gene: 2. The germline CDR1 and CDR2 sequences are LNHDA and SQIVND (reference sequence). CDR3 amino acids: CASSDRGHEQYF. The DNA of the CDR3 is TGTGCCAGTAGTGACAGGGGCCACGAGCAGTACTTC. The whole variable domain, remainder taken from reference TRBV19 and TRBJ2-7, is DGGITQSPKYLFRKEGQNVTLSCEQNLNHDAMYWYRQDPGQGLRLIYYSQIVNDFQKGDIAEGYSVSREKKESFPLTVTSAQKNPTAFYLCASSDRGHEQYFGPGTRLTVT.

The chain joins TRBV7-2 to TRBJ1-3; no reliable D call. The V end was cut by 0 bases, the J end by 0 bases, with 12 bases between. Germline-derived CDR1 and CDR2 are SGHTA and FQGNSA. The CDR3 length is 17 residues. The CDR3 DNA follows: TGTGCCAGCAGCTTAGCCTACCGCCAGGACTCTGGAAACACCATATATTTT. This translates into CASSLAYRQDSGNTIYF.

The chain uses TRBV6-1 and TRBJ1-5, with 10 nucleotides matching TRBD1. The V gene's germline CDR1 is MNHNS and CDR2 SASEGT. This CDR3 region has 13 residues. The junction had 3 bases not matched to a gene; V was cut back by 7 bases and J by 6 bases. This chain's CDR3 is CASTGTGVQPQHF. In nucleotides, the CDR3 is TGTGCCAGCACCGGGACAGGGGTTCAGCCCCAGCATTTT.

V usage is TRBV5-1 and J usage is TRBJ2-5; no definite D call. This CDR3 is 13 amino acids long. Per the germline V gene, CDR1 is SGHRS and CDR2 is YFSETQ. Trimming shortened V by 1 base and J by 5 bases, and 9 bases separated the two germline ends. The CDR3 DNA reads as TGCGCCAGCAGCTTGACCAGACGGGAGACCCAGTACTTC. It codes for CASSLTRRETQYF.

The chain is built from TRBV19 and TRBJ1-5, with 7 bases aligning to TRBD1. The V segment lost 6 bases and the J segment 3 bases; nucleotides outside the gene matches: 2. Germline CDR1 is LNHDA and CDR2 is SQIVND (reference sequence). The CDR3 loop spans 13 amino acids. CDR3 nucleotides: TGTGCCAGTAGACAGGGGCTCAATCAGCCCCAGCATTTT. Its protein is CASRQGLNQPQHF.

J is TRBJ2-1 and V is TRBV5-1; 10 positions match TRBD2. Germline-derived CDR1 and CDR2 are SGHRS and YFSETQ. This CDR3 is 15 amino acids long. Trimming removed 4 bases from V and 4 bases from J; junction bases left unmatched: 5. CDR3 protein: CASSNSGGDYNEQFF. As DNA, the CDR3 is TGCGCCAGCAGCAACAGCGGGGGGGATTACAATGAGCAGTTCTTC.

The V call is TRBV25-1, the J call TRBJ1-2; unclear D gene. The germline V gene encodes CDR1 MGHDK and CDR2 SYGVNS. The CDR3 is 13 residues long. The V and J ends lost 4 bases and 2 bases respectively, with 8 bases between them. The CDR3 DNA is TGTGCCAGCAGTGGCCTAGGGAACTATGGCTACACCTTC. Translated: CASSGLGNYGYTF.

J is TRBJ1-2 and V is TRBV7-8; the D gene is possibly TRBD1 (6 bases). Germline lookup yields CDR1 SGHVS and CDR2 FQNEAQ. Trimming shortened V by 5 bases and J by 8 bases, and 18 bases separated the two germline ends. This CDR3 has 14 residues. CDR3 sequence: CASSPKDSVGGYTF. CDR3 bases: TGTGCCAGCAGCCCGAAGGACAGCGTCGGGGGCTACACCTTC.

By share, this clonotype ranks as medium-sized (0.01 to 0.1%). V gene TRBV20-1 combines with J gene TRBJ2-5, with TRBD2 matching over 13 bases. Germline loops: CDR1 DFQATT, CDR2 SNEGSKA (reference sequence). The CDR3 has 16 amino acids. Trimming cost V 0 bases and J 6 bases; bases outside gene matches: 7. The DNA of the CDR3 is TGCAGTGCTAGAGATACTAGCGGGGGGGCGGGAAAGACCCAGTACTTC. Protein sequence: CSARDTSGGAGKTQYF.